Shown below are 29 T cell receptor beta chains from a single sample sequenced in a study of CD8 T cells in ankylosing spondylitis. MiXCR was run by TCRdb on the 5' RACE reads, yielding one entry per CDR3 protein. The data show hundreds of thousands of distinct CDR3 sequences, 12% seen once. General observations from the study: Blood of patients with ankylosing spondylitis appeared to be characterized by a TCR beta motif of several highly homologous variants.

Antigens of these TCRs are unknown. The sequenced sample was blood, either unsorted or a sorted T cell fraction (not recorded which). The receptors shown here come from a male donor with ankylosing spondylitis.

The gene calls are TRBV6-7 and TRBJ2-1; 9 positions match TRBD2. TRBV6-7 is filed as an ORF, its function uncertain. Losses at the gene ends were 6 bases for V and 7 bases for J; bases not matched to a gene: 16. The CDR3 runs to 17 residues. The CDR3 DNA follows: TGTGCCAGCAGCCTGGGTCTGGGGCGGGGGGGTCTTAATGAGCAGTTCTTC. Translated: CASSLGLGRGGLNEQFF.

This chain uses TRBV7-9 with TRBJ2-7; the D is unclear. The germline V gene encodes CDR1 SEHNR and CDR2 FQNEAQ (reference sequence). V lost 0 bases, J lost 5 bases, and 8 bases lay in between. This CDR3 is 13 amino acids long. The CDR3 bases are TGTGCCAGCAGCTTAGCGAGTACCCACGAGCAGTACTTC. Translated, it gives CASSLASTHEQYF.

V is TRBV4-3 and J is TRBJ1-4; D uncertain. The CDR3 loop spans 17 amino acids. Germline assignment: CDR1 LGHNA and CDR2 YSLEER. Trimming removed 0 bases at V and 3 bases at J, with 14 bases between. The CDR3 bases are TGCGCCAGCAGCCAAGATCTATTGGGGAGGCCTAATGAAAAACTGTTTTTT. This gives the protein CASSQDLLGRPNEKLFF.

This clonotype has at least ten counts. This sequence joins TRBV20-1 and TRBJ1-1, with 7 bases lining up with TRBD1. Germline V gene data show CDR1 as DFQATT and CDR2 as SNEGSKA (reference sequence). V trimming: 1 base; J trimming: 3 bases; junction bases outside the gene matches: 2. This CDR3 comprises 13 residues. This CDR3 is CSARVDRDTEAFF. CDR3 DNA sequence: TGCAGTGCTAGAGTTGACAGGGACACTGAAGCTTTCTTT.

The DNA of the CDR3 is TGCGCCAGCGCCCGGGTTGTCGGAGAGACCCAGTACTTC. This codes for CASARVVGETQYF. V is TRBV10-1 and J is TRBJ2-5; D is unresolved. Germline CDR1 and CDR2: WNHNN and SYGVQD (reference sequence). The ends were cut back, 8 bases at V and 4 bases at J, with 14 bases in the middle. The CDR3 length is 13 residues.

The chain links TRBV5-1 to TRBJ2-5, with D possibly TRBD2 on 5 matching bases. V dropped 6 bases and J dropped 1 base, with 10 bases sitting between them. Germline V gene sequence: CDR1 SGHRS, CDR2 YFSETQ. This CDR3 spans 13 amino acids. DNA of the CDR3: TGCGCCAGCAAGAGGACTCCCCAAGAGACCCAGTACTTC. The encoded protein is CASKRTPQETQYF.

This clonotype was recorded many times. The chain couples TRBV20-1 to TRBJ1-6; D gene ambiguous. With 0 bases removed from V and 10 bases from J, the gap between germline ends came to 22 bases. This CDR3 has 17 residues. Per the germline V gene, CDR1 is DFQATT and CDR2 is SNEGSKA (reference sequence). The CDR3 region has the DNA TGCAGTGCTAGAGATAGGGCTTCAAAATACCACGGGTCACCCCTCCACTTT. Residues: CSARDRASKYHGSPLHF.

This clonotype was detected a few times. The genes are TRBV29-1 and TRBJ2-3, with 7 positions matching TRBD1. Losses at the gene ends were 6 bases for V and 8 bases for J; bases not matched to a gene: 11. Germline assignment: CDR1 SQVTM and CDR2 ANQGSEA. The length of the CDR3 is 13 residues. CDR3: CSVPTGWLGTQYF. CDR3 sequence (DNA): TGCAGCGTCCCGACAGGGTGGTTGGGTACGCAGTATTTT.

This clonotype was counted between two and nine times. V usage is TRBV20-1 and J usage is TRBJ2-2; 9 bases match TRBD2. V lost 3 bases to trimming and J lost 7 bases; unmatched junction nucleotides: 3. CDR3 size: 13 residues. Per the germline V gene, CDR1 is DFQATT and CDR2 is SNEGSKA (reference sequence). CDR3 sequence: CSASGTSNGELFF. The CDR3 nucleotides are TGCAGTGCTAGCGGGACTAGCAACGGGGAGCTGTTTTTT.

A few counts support this clonotype. The chain recombines TRBV6-2 or TRBV6-3 with TRBJ2-2; 8 bases are a match to TRBD1. The CDR3 is 16 residues long. The V gene end was trimmed by 8 bases and the J gene end by 4 bases; junction bases not matched to a gene: 12. Germline assignment: CDR1 MNHEY and CDR2 SVGEGT. Written as DNA, the CDR3 is TGTGCCAGCGTCCCCGGACAGGGACGTTCCACCGGGGAGCTGTTTTTT. It is translated as CASVPGQGRSTGELFF.

The rearrangement uses TRBV5-1 and TRBJ2-3; TRBD1 matches 9 bases. CDR1 and CDR2 (germline): SGHRS, YFSETQ. V was pared by 4 bases and J by 3 bases, with 6 bases of the junction left unmatched. The CDR3 length is 15 residues. CDR3 nucleotide sequence: TGCGCCAGCAGCCTAACAGGGGGCGAGACAGATACGCAGTATTTT. Translation gives CASSLTGGETDTQYF.

The rearrangement uses TRBV12-3 or TRBV12-4 and TRBJ2-1; a possible D gene is TRBD2 (6 bases). The CDR3 sequence is 15 residues long. Trimming pared 1 base from V and 7 bases from J, leaving 14 bases between. This chain's CDR3 is CASSLGGPGRNEQFF. CDR3 DNA: TGTGCCAGCAGTTTAGGAGGGCCAGGGAGGAATGAGCAGTTCTTC.

This clonotype was seen ten or more times. V is TRBV7-9 and J is TRBJ1-1; D is uncertain. This CDR3 has 14 amino acids. CDR1 is SEHNR and CDR2 is FQNEAQ in the germline V gene (reference sequence). V was cut by 1 base and J by 2 bases, with 8 bases left in between. CDR3 nucleotide sequence: TGTGCCAGCAGCTTAGGATTCCGAAACACTGAAGCTTTCTTT. Its translation: CASSLGFRNTEAFF.

The chain employs TRBV18 and TRBJ2-7, with D perhaps assigned TRBD1 or TRBD2 (6 bases each). Germline lookup yields CDR1 KGHSH and CDR2 LQKENI. Trimming removed 3 bases at V and 2 bases at J, with 14 bases between. This CDR3 region has 15 residues. The DNA of the CDR3 is TGTGCCAGCTCACCGGCGGGACACCAGACCTACGAGCAGTACTTC. Protein product: CASSPAGHQTYEQYF.

This clonotype was observed many times. The rearrangement uses TRBV6-5 and TRBJ2-1, with TRBD1 matching over 7 bases. CDR3 size: 16 residues. Losses at the gene ends were 4 bases for V and 4 bases for J; bases not matched to a gene: 10. Germline CDR1 reads MNHEY; CDR2 reads SVGAGI. The CDR3 sequence: CASSSQGGLTYNEQFF. The CDR3, as DNA: TGTGCCAGCAGTTCCCAAGGGGGCCTAACTTACAATGAGCAGTTCTTC.

This clonotype was recorded a few times. One base away lies a much larger clone, so this may be a sequencing read error. The V and J genes are TRBV29-1 and TRBJ2-3; no firm D call. This CDR3 is built from 12 residues. V lost 1 base and J lost 4, with 6 bases in between. Germline V gene lookup returns CDR1 SQVTM and CDR2 ANQGSEA. This chain's CDR3 is CSVEGGSDTQYF. The CDR3 DNA follows: TGCAGCGTTGAAGGGGGATCAGATACGCAGTATTTT.

This clonotype was seen a handful of times. The chain uses TRBV2 and TRBJ1-4; no reliable D call. The CDR3 is made up of 14 amino acids. The V end was cut by 3 bases, the J end by 8 bases, with 13 bases between. The germline CDR1 and CDR2 sequences are SNHLY and FYNNEI. CDR3 loop: CASSDPRLGEKLFF. DNA of the CDR3: TGTGCCAGCAGTGATCCCAGGTTAGGGGAAAAACTGTTTTTT.

This clonotype was seen a few times. The chain couples TRBV5-1 to TRBJ2-7; no definite D call. The CDR3 is made up of 13 amino acids. Trimming stripped 3 bases from V and 2 bases from J, with 9 bases between. Germline CDR1 is SGHRS and CDR2 is YFSETQ. For the CDR3, the DNA is TGCGCCAGCAGCTATGACTTTACCTACGAGCAGTACTTC. This gives the protein CASSYDFTYEQYF.

This clonotype was counted a few times. The chain is built from TRBV6-1 and TRBJ1-2; TRBD1 matches 11 bases. Germline CDR1 is MNHNS and CDR2 is SASEGT. The CDR3 length is 14 residues. Unmatched junction bases numbered 7, after V lost 5 bases and J lost 8 bases. CDR3 sequence (DNA): TGTGCCAGCAGTCCAGGACAGGGGGCTTGGGGCTACACCTTC. It is translated as CASSPGQGAWGYTF.

This clonotype was seen only a few times. V usage is TRBV7-2 and J usage is TRBJ2-7; D perhaps matches TRBD2 (6 bases). This CDR3 is built from 15 residues. With 6 bases removed from V and 2 bases from J, the gap between germline ends came to 17 bases. The germline V gene has CDR1 SGHTA and CDR2 FQGNSA. The CDR3 region is CASRASPDYPYEQYF. In DNA form, the CDR3 reads TGTGCCAGCAGGGCTTCCCCGGACTATCCCTACGAGCAGTACTTC.

The chain links TRBV6-2 or TRBV6-3 to TRBJ2-5; the D is unclear. Germline-derived CDR1 and CDR2 are MNHEY and SVGEGT. The CDR3 is 14 residues long. With 2 bases removed from V and 5 bases from J, the gap between germline ends came to 12 bases. CDR3 nucleotide sequence: TGTGCCAGCAGTTACCTTGGGGTGATGGAGACCCAGTACTTC. Its translation: CASSYLGVMETQYF.

The V gene is TRBV2, the J gene TRBJ2-7; D gene ambiguous. The CDR3 is made up of 12 amino acids. Germline lookup yields CDR1 SNHLY and CDR2 FYNNEI. V was trimmed by 10 bases and J by 2 bases, leaving 12 bases between them. In DNA, the CDR3 is TGTGCCAAGACAACACCAACCTACGAGCAGTACTTC. Translation gives CAKTTPTYEQYF. The entire variable domain, with the rest obtained from reference TRBV2 and TRBJ2-7, is as follows: EPEVTQTPSHQVTQMGQEVILRCVPISNHLYFYWYRQILGQKVEFLVSFYNNEISEKSEIFDDQFSVERPDGSNFTLKIRSTKLEDSAMYFCAKTTPTYEQYFGPGTRLTVT.

This clonotype was recorded at least ten times. V and J are TRBV28 and TRBJ1-2; D might be TRBD1 (6 bases). Trimming took 4 bases from V and 8 from J, leaving 11 bases between them. The CDR3 has 12 amino acids. Germline lookup yields CDR1 MDHEN and CDR2 SYDVKM. CDR3 DNA sequence: TGTGCCAGCAGTTCCCACAGGGACGGCTACACCTTC. Its translation is CASSSHRDGYTF.

This clonotype was seen only a few times. This chain joins TRBV20-1 and TRBJ2-7; 8 bases line up with TRBD1. The germline V gene has CDR1 DFQATT and CDR2 SNEGSKA (reference sequence). J gave up 3 bases and V 4 bases, and 14 bases lay outside the gene matches. This CDR3 comprises 16 residues. The CDR3 is CSANGPRTGIGYEQYF. The DNA for the CDR3 is TGCAGTGCTAATGGGCCTAGGACAGGGATTGGCTACGAGCAGTACTTC.

This clonotype was counted many times. The J gene is TRBJ2-5, the V gene TRBV20-1; D possibly corresponds to TRBD2 (5 bases). CDR3 size: 13 residues. V lost 3 bases, J lost 0 bases, and 8 bases lay in between. Germline V gene lookup returns CDR1 DFQATT and CDR2 SNEGSKA (reference sequence). CDR3 DNA: TGCAGTGCTAGGGGAGAAGACCAAGAGACCCAGTACTTC. It specifies CSARGEDQETQYF.

J is TRBJ2-5 and V is TRBV10-3, with no clear D. The CDR3 is 13 amino acids. Trimming cost V 5 bases and J 2 bases, with 9 bases left between them. Germline loops: CDR1 ENHRY, CDR2 SYGVKD. The DNA for the CDR3 is TGTGCCATCAGTCGGGCATGGCAAGAGACCCAGTACTTC. The encoded protein is CAISRAWQETQYF.

This clonotype was seen a few times. This chain connects TRBV5-1 to TRBJ1-2, with D unresolved. Germline V gene data show CDR1 as SGHRS and CDR2 as YFSETQ. This CDR3 is 14 amino acids long. Between the trimmed V and J ends, which lost 0 bases and 2 bases, there was a span of 8 bases. The CDR3 sequence is CASSLDKGNYGYTF. The CDR3 DNA is TGCGCCAGCAGCTTGGACAAAGGGAACTATGGCTACACCTTC.

This chain connects TRBV20-1 to TRBJ1-1, with 7 bases identical to TRBD1. CDR3 length: 13 amino acids. Germline CDR1 and CDR2: DFQATT and SNEGSKA (reference sequence). V lost 5 bases, J lost 1 base, and 4 bases stayed unmatched. The CDR3 loop reads CSAVGTANTEAFF. DNA of the CDR3: TGCAGTGCTGTTGGGACAGCGAACACTGAAGCTTTCTTT.

A few counts support this clonotype. The rearrangement links TRBV5-1 to TRBJ1-4; TRBD1 matches 7 bases. V lost 2 bases to trimming and J lost 6 bases; unmatched junction nucleotides: 10. The CDR3 loop spans 16 amino acids. Germline loops: CDR1 SGHRS, CDR2 YFSETQ. The CDR3 here is CASSLYLQGRDEKLFF. The CDR3 DNA reads as TGCGCCAGCAGCTTATACCTACAGGGGAGGGATGAAAAACTGTTTTTT. The variable domain in full, with the rest retrieved from reference TRBV5-1 and TRBJ1-4, is KAGVTQTPRYLIKTRGQQVTLSCSPISGHRSVSWYQQTPGQGLQFLFEYFSETQRNKGNFPGRFSGRQFSNSRSEMNVSTLELGDSALYLCASSLYLQGRDEKLFFGSGTQLSVL.